This is a list of T cell receptor beta chains from one sample in a study of OX40 agonist ivuxolimab in advanced cancers. Using immunoSEQ multiplex PCR, the repertoire was profiled, and TCRdb retains in-frame clones only, with some absent. The table lists 20,000 to 30,000 clones, just over 90% of them singletons. This specimen consisted of CD4+ or CD8+ T cells sorted from blood, obtained in a trial of the OX40 agonist ivuxolimab. The receptors shown here come from an adult with an advanced solid tumor such as melanoma, head and neck, liver or kidney cancer. Each CDR3 is given with its conserved first and last residue. The D gene is left open where the match is weak. A clone size is listed for some rows: how often the clone was seen (once, few, many), or a class if it is expanded.

j_gene	d_gene	v_gene	abundance	CDR3nt	CDR3aa
TRBJ1-3	.	TRBV12-5	once	TGTGCTAGTCGGGACTCTCTGACTGGAAACACCATATATTTT	CASRDSLTGNTIYF
TRBJ2-5	.	TRBV5-8	once	TGTGCCAGCAGCTTGAGTGGCCAAGAGACCCAGTACTTC	CASSLSGQETQYF
TRBJ2-4	.	TRBV2	.	TGTGCCAGCAGTGAAAGACGGGTACTAGCCAAAAACATTCAGTACTTC	CASSERRVLAKNIQYF
TRBJ1-5	.	TRBV7-3	.	TGTGCCGGTCCCCCCCAGCATTTT	CAGPPQHF
TRBJ2-1	.	TRBV19	once	TGTGCCAGTAGTTACAGGAGCTCCTACAATGAGCAGTTCTTC	CASSYRSSYNEQFF
TRBJ2-7	.	TRBV5-5	.	TGTGCCAGCAGCGATGGATGGCTAGGACTACATTCCTACGAGCAGTACTTC	CASSDGWLGLHSYEQYF
TRBJ2-7	.	TRBV7-8	.	TGTGCCAGCAGCTTCTCCTACGAGCAGTACTTC	CASSFSYEQYF
TRBJ2-7	.	TRBV4-1	few	TGCGCCAGCAGCCAAGGAGAAGGGTACTACGAGCAGTACTTC	CASSQGEGYYEQYF
TRBJ1-5	.	TRBV7-2	.	TGTGCCAGCCGGTGGCAGGCCGATCAGCCCCAGCATTTT	CASRWQADQPQHF
TRBJ2-1	.	TRBV4-1	.	TGCGCCAGCAGCCGCCCGTTCTACAATGAGCAGTTCTTC	CASSRPFYNEQFF
TRBJ2-5	.	TRBV6-5	once	TGTGCCAGCAGACAGCTTAGCGGCCGGGAGACCCAGTACTTC	CASRQLSGRETQYF
TRBJ2-5	TRBD2	TRBV4-1	once	TGCGCCAGCAGCCCGACCAAGCGGGGGCCGGAGACCCAGTACTTC	CASSPTKRGPETQYF
TRBJ1-1	.	TRBV23-1	.	TGCGCCAGCAATTATCTGGTAGTGACGGGGTTCGGGACCTCGGGCACTGAAGCTTTCTTT	CASNYLVVTGFGTSGTEAFF
TRBJ2-3	.	TRBV5-1	.	TGCGCCAGCAGCCTCGACCTGGGGGGCACAGATACGCAGTATTTT	CASSLDLGGTDTQYF
TRBJ2-5	.	TRBV19	once	TGTGCCACCCGGCTTGCGGAGACCCAGTACTTC	CATRLAETQYF
TRBJ1-1	.	TRBV15	.	TGTGCCCCAATCCCTGAAGCTTTCTTT	CAPIPEAFF
TRBJ2-2	.	TRBV6-1	.	TGTGCCAGCAGTGAGGGTCGACGGAGCACCGGGGAGCTGTTTTTT	CASSEGRRSTGELFF
TRBJ2-7	TRBD1	TRBV2	few	TGTGCCAGCAGTCTGACAGGGGTGTCCTACGAGCAGTACTTC	CASSLTGVSYEQYF
TRBJ2-3	TRBD2	TRBV13	.	TGTGCCAGCAGCCTCGGGGGGGCCACAGATACGCAGTATTTT	CASSLGGATDTQYF
TRBJ1-1	.	TRBV2	.	TGTGCCAGCAGCCCAATCAGATCCTCTGAAGCTTTCTTT	CASSPIRSSEAFF
TRBJ2-7	TRBD2	TRBV10-3	once	TGTGCCATCAGTGAGTCGGCGGGACTAATCGACTTC	CAISESAGLIDF
TRBJ2-3	.	TRBV6-1	.	TGTGCCAGCAGTGAGGGAGCAGGAGATACGCAGTATTTT	CASSEGAGDTQYF
TRBJ2-7	TRBD1	TRBV27	once	TGTGCCAGCAGCGCCGGGACAGGGGGGAACGAGCAGTACTTC	CASSAGTGGNEQYF
TRBJ2-7	TRBD1	TRBV11-3	.	TGTGCCAGCAGCTTAGAACGGACAGGGGGCGACTACGAGCAGTACTTC	CASSLERTGGDYEQYF
TRBJ2-3	TRBD2	TRBV30	.	TGTGCCTGGCTTAGCGGGAGTGGAGGAGATACGCAGTATTTT	CAWLSGSGGDTQYF
TRBJ1-3	.	TRBV6-1	.	TGTGCCAGCGCCTGGGGGTCGGGCCCTGGAAACACCATATATTTT	CASAWGSGPGNTIYF
TRBJ2-7	.	TRBV6-1	.	TGTGCCAGCAGTCGCAGGGAGGCTGGGGCCTCCGAGCAGTACTTC	CASSRREAGASEQYF
TRBJ2-7	.	TRBV27	.	TGTGCCAGCTCGGGGGAGGCCCAGAACGAGCAGTACTTC	CASSGEAQNEQYF
TRBJ2-1	TRBD2	TRBV7-8	.	TGTGCCAGCAGCACCCGCCCCGGCGGGAGGGCCCTCACCAATGAGCAGTTCTTC	CASSTRPGGRALTNEQFF
TRBJ2-7	.	TRBV6-5	.	TGTGCCAGCAGTTACTCTAGGGGGGGGGCTAACGAGCAGTACTTC	CASSYSRGGANEQYF
TRBJ2-1	TRBD2	TRBV19	.	TGTGCCAGTAGCCCCTCGGCTAGCGGGGGGCACTCCTACAATGAGCAGTTCTTC	CASSPSASGGHSYNEQFF
TRBJ2-7	TRBD1	TRBV9	.	TGTGCCAGCAGCCCCCAGGGGGCATTGAACGAGCAGTACTTC	CASSPQGALNEQYF
TRBJ1-2	TRBD1	TRBV27	.	TGTGCCAGCAGTACCCTCCGGACAGGGCCGAACTATGGCTACACCTTC	CASSTLRTGPNYGYTF
TRBJ2-1	TRBD2	TRBV27	once	TGTGCCACCAGTTCCCCTTCCGTTCAAACTAGCGGGGCCTACAATGAGCAGTTCTTC	CATSSPSVQTSGAYNEQFF
TRBJ2-1	.	TRBV5-3	.	TGTGCCAGCAGCTTGGTATTCCTAGATTTCAATGAGCAGTTCTTC	CASSLVFLDFNEQFF
TRBJ2-7	TRBD1	TRBV6-1	.	TGTGCCAGCAGGGCCGGGACAGGGACTTCCTACGAGCAGTACTTC	CASRAGTGTSYEQYF
TRBJ1-1	.	TRBV15	.	TGTGCCACCAGCAGACAGGGGAGGACTGAAGCTTTCTTT	CATSRQGRTEAFF
TRBJ1-2	.	TRBV13	.	TGTGCCAGCAGCTTAGAACGGGGAACCCGTTCTGGCTACACCTTC	CASSLERGTRSGYTF
TRBJ2-3	.	TRBV11-2	.	TGTGCCAGCAGCTTATTGCTAGATACGCAGTATTTT	CASSLLLDTQYF
TRBJ2-7	TRBD1	TRBV15	.	TGTGCCACCAGCCTTCGACAGGGCAGCTCCTACGAGCAGTACTTC	CATSLRQGSSYEQYF
TRBJ2-1	.	TRBV4-2	.	TGTGCCAGCAGCCATCCCGGAACCAGATACAATGAGCAGTTCTTC	CASSHPGTRYNEQFF
TRBJ1-1	TRBD1	TRBV18	.	TGTGCCAGCTCACCGTACAGGGGGAGCGGTGAAGCTTTCTTT	CASSPYRGSGEAFF